Following are 25 T cell receptor beta chains from one sample sequenced in a study. TCRdb reprocessed the 5' RACE reads with MiXCR, giving one entry per CDR3 protein. Of about 8,600 distinct CDR3 sequences listed, 15% to 20% are singletons. Sequencing input: memory CD4+ T cells sorted from blood. Subset defined: memory CD4+ T cells, CD4+CD45RO+CD25-. The origin of the receptors is a female donor with breast cancer.

This clonotype was counted only a few times. This CDR3 is CASSPRGGLGYTF. CDR3 sequence (DNA): TGTGCCAGCAGCCCCAGGGGGGGGTTGGGCTACACCTTC. J is TRBJ1-2 and V is TRBV7-2; the match to TRBD1 covers 7 bases. The ends lost 5 bases at V and 8 bases at J; junction bases unmatched: 8. The germline gives CDR1 SGHTA, CDR2 FQGNSA. This CDR3 comprises 13 residues.

The sample holds a few counts of this clonotype. A much larger clone lies a single base off, so this may be a read error. V usage is TRBV4-2 and J usage is TRBJ2-1; D gene uncertain. Germline V gives CDR1 LGHNA, CDR2 YNFKEQ. The CDR3 covers 13 residues. The CDR3 sequence: CASSQASTDEQCF. CDR3 coding DNA: TGTGCCAGCAGCCAGGCTTCGACGGATGAGCAGTGCTTC.

A word on this clonotype: The junction departs from the called germline gene at one end, perhaps through a read error. Here the CDR3 DNA reads TGTGGCAGCAGCTTAGGGGACCGGAGGGGCTACACCTTC. It yields the protein CGSSLGDRRGYTF. The chain has TRBV7-9 and TRBJ1-2, with D perhaps matching TRBD1 (5 bases). Germline CDR1 reads SEHNR; CDR2 reads FQNEAQ (reference sequence). The CDR3 length is 13 residues. The variable domain in full, completed from reference TRBV7-9 and TRBJ1-2, reads DTGVSQNPRHKITKRGQNVTFRCDPISEHNRLYWYRQTLGQGPEFLTYFQNEAQLEKSRLLSDRFSAERPKGSFSTLEIQRTEQGDSAMYLCGSSLGDRRGYTFGSGTRLTVV.

CDR3 sequence (DNA): TGTGCCAGCAGTTTAGGGCCTAATGAAAAACTGTTTTTT. Its translation: CASSLGPNEKLFF. V and J are TRBV12-3 or TRBV12-4 and TRBJ1-4; no clear D. The CDR3 loop spans 13 amino acids. V gave up 1 base and J gave up 3 bases, with 3 bases separating them.

The sample holds many counts of this clonotype. The chain is built from TRBV6-1 and TRBJ1-1, with D unclear. V gave up 6 bases and J gave up 4 bases, with 15 bases separating them. In germline, CDR1 is MNHNS, CDR2 SASEGT. The CDR3 has 14 amino acids. The DNA of the CDR3 is TGTGCCAGCAGCCCGATATGGGGTAGCACTGAAGCTTTCTTT. This gives the protein CASSPIWGSTEAFF.

This clonotype ranks as medium-sized. The V gene is TRBV6-5, the J gene TRBJ2-7; 8 bases map to TRBD2. This CDR3 region has 15 residues. Germline CDR1 MNHEY, CDR2 SVGAGI. Trimming cost V 6 bases and J 4 bases; bases outside gene matches: 11. The CDR3 here is CASSLRGSGEYEQYF. For the CDR3, the DNA is TGTGCCAGCAGCCTTCGAGGTAGCGGGGAGTACGAGCAGTACTTC.

This clonotype is termed medium-sized. The rearrangement links TRBV5-1 to TRBJ2-1; 9 bases fit TRBD2. Germline CDR1 reads SGHRS; CDR2 reads YFSETQ. V dropped 2 bases and J dropped 3; count of bases not matched to a gene: 6. The CDR3 contains 16 residues. In nucleotides, the CDR3 is TGCGCCAGCAGCTTTAATAGCGGGGGAAGCTACAATGAGCAGTTCTTC. Translated, it gives CASSFNSGGSYNEQFF.

This clonotype is labeled medium-sized. V gene TRBV30 combines with J gene TRBJ2-4; D call uncertain. V dropped 3 bases and J dropped 0 bases, with 12 bases sitting between them. The CDR3 covers 15 residues. Germline assignment: CDR1 GTSNPN and CDR2 SVGIG (reference sequence). This CDR3 is CAWRRADLAKNIQYF. DNA of the CDR3: TGTGCCTGGAGACGGGCGGATCTAGCCAAAAACATTCAGTACTTC.

The rearrangement joins TRBV27 to TRBJ2-5, with unresolved D. This CDR3 has 14 amino acids. The V gene's germline CDR1 is MNHEY and CDR2 SMNVEV (reference sequence). Trimming removed 5 bases at V and 7 bases at J, with 17 bases between. For the CDR3, the DNA is TGTGCCAGCAGTCACCCTCAACAAGTCGGGACCCAGTACTTC. It specifies CASSHPQQVGTQYF.

This clonotype is medium-sized within its sample. V is TRBV24-1 and J is TRBJ2-7, with D possibly TRBD1 on 5 matching bases. This CDR3 comprises 15 residues. Trimming pared 0 bases from V and 5 bases from J, leaving 13 bases between. The germline V gene encodes CDR1 KGHDR and CDR2 SFDVKD. The CDR3 bases are TGTGCCACCAGTGATTTGGAAGGGGCCGAGAACGAGCAGTACTTC. This codes for CATSDLEGAENEQYF.

This clonotype is judged medium-sized. The V gene is TRBV7-3, the J gene TRBJ2-6; D is possibly TRBD2 (6 bases). The germline gives CDR1 SGHTA, CDR2 FQGTGA. V gave up 5 bases and J gave up 0 bases, with 14 bases separating them. This CDR3 is 17 amino acids long. The CDR3 sequence: CASSPGGALSGANVLTF. CDR3 coding DNA: TGTGCCAGCAGCCCCGGAGGGGCCCTCTCTGGGGCCAACGTCCTGACTTTC.

This clonotype is labeled as medium-sized. The chain uses TRBV5-1 and TRBJ2-1; tentative D call: TRBD2 (6 bases). The CDR3 spans 14 residues. Germline V gene sequence: CDR1 SGHRS, CDR2 YFSETQ. V was pared by 2 bases and J by 2 bases, with 8 bases between. The CDR3 sequence: CASSLSGPYNEQFF. CDR3 nucleotide sequence: TGCGCCAGCAGCTTAAGCGGGCCCTACAATGAGCAGTTCTTC. The full variable domain, in which reference TRBV5-1 and TRBJ2-1 provide the parts outside the CDR3, is KAGVTQTPRYLIKTRGQQVTLSCSPISGHRSVSWYQQTPGQGLQFLFEYFSETQRNKGNFPGRFSGRQFSNSRSEMNVSTLELGDSALYLCASSLSGPYNEQFFGPGTRLTVL.

This clonotype has a handful of counts. J is TRBJ1-1 and V is TRBV3-1; the D is unclear. This CDR3 has 12 residues. Trimming took off 7 bases at V and 8 bases at J, with 14 bases between the two ends. The germline gives CDR1 LGHDT, CDR2 YNNKEL (reference sequence). CDR3 in DNA: TGTGCCAGCACCGGCCCGGGAGAGGAAGCTTTCTTT. This gives the protein CASTGPGEEAFF.

This clonotype was detected ten times or more. This chain uses TRBV4-1 with TRBJ2-1; 7 bases map to TRBD2. This CDR3 is 16 amino acids long. Trimming removed 4 bases from V and 0 bases from J; junction bases left unmatched: 6. Per germline, CDR1 MGHRA and CDR2 YSYEKL. The CDR3 protein is CASSPSGVSSYNEQFF. The CDR3 DNA reads TGCGCCAGCAGCCCCAGCGGGGTGAGCTCCTACAATGAGCAGTTCTTC.

In its sample, this clonotype was seen a few times. This chain connects TRBV27 to TRBJ2-3; D is unresolved. The length of the CDR3 is 13 residues. V lost 5 bases to trimming and J lost 4 bases, with 10 bases between them. Per germline, CDR1 MNHEY and CDR2 SMNVEV (reference sequence). The CDR3 spells CASSAPGADTQYF. The CDR3 DNA follows: TGTGCCAGCAGTGCCCCAGGTGCAGATACGCAGTATTTT.

Details on this clonotype: Germline is not matched at one junction end, which may reflect a read error. CDR3 DNA: TGTGCAAGCAGTTACTTGGGTGAAGGGCCTAATAATTCACCCCTCCACTTT. Translation: CASSYLGEGPNNSPLHF. V usage is TRBV6-5 and J usage is TRBJ1-6; no clear D. CDR1 MNHEY and CDR2 SVGAGI come from the germline V gene. The CDR3 is made up of 17 amino acids.

The sample holds many counts of this clonotype. V usage is TRBV4-2 and J usage is TRBJ2-7, with D perhaps being TRBD1 or TRBD2 (5 bases each). This CDR3 has 15 residues. The germline gives CDR1 LGHNA, CDR2 YNFKEQ. V lost 4 bases to trimming and J lost 3 bases, with 16 bases between them. This chain's CDR3 is CASSPSQGVGYEQYF. The CDR3 DNA follows: TGTGCCAGCAGCCCTAGTCAGGGAGTAGGCTACGAGCAGTACTTC.

Turning to this clonotype: The CDR3 carries no conserved terminal phenylalanine or tryptophan, so it likely arises from a read error. The chain links TRBV7-7 to TRBJ1-1; a possible D gene is TRBD1 (5 bases). Germline CDR1 and CDR2: SSHAT and FNYEAQ (reference sequence). The CDR3 runs 13 residues. The CDR3 DNA sequence: TGTGCTAGCGCCAAGGGGACCAACACTGAAGCTTTCTTA. Translation gives CASAKGTNTEAFL.

This clonotype appeared many times. This sequence joins TRBV28 and TRBJ2-7; 13 nucleotides agree with TRBD2. J lost 2 bases, V lost 3 bases, and 7 bases had no gene match. The CDR3 loop spans 17 amino acids. CDR1 is MDHEN, CDR2 SYDVKM, per germline. The CDR3 DNA is TGTGCCAGCAGTTTTTATAGGACTAGCGGGAGTACCTACGAGCAGTACTTC. This translates into CASSFYRTSGSTYEQYF. The variable domain in full, with the rest retrieved from reference TRBV28 and TRBJ2-7, is DVKVTQSSRYLVKRTGEKVFLECVQDMDHENMFWYRQDPGLGLRLIYFSYDVKMKEKGDIPEGYSVSREKKERFSLILESASTNQTSMYLCASSFYRTSGSTYEQYFGPGTRLTVT.

This clonotype is labeled as medium-sized. The CDR3 reads CASSQDWGDGYTF. The CDR3 region has the DNA TGCGCCAGCAGCCAAGATTGGGGGGATGGCTACACCTTC. The V call is TRBV4-3, the J call TRBJ1-2, with D maybe TRBD1 (5 bases). V lost 0 bases and J lost 6, with 8 bases in between. Germline lookup yields CDR1 LGHNA and CDR2 YSLEER. The CDR3 is 13 residues long.

This clonotype has a handful of counts. The genes are TRBV27 and TRBJ1-1; tentative D call: TRBD1 (5 bases). The CDR3 runs to 16 residues. Deletions cut 6 bases from V and 4 bases from J, with 21 bases between. CDR1 is MNHEY, CDR2 SMNVEV, per germline (reference sequence). CDR3 region: CASSFRPSRVATEAFF. Here the CDR3 DNA reads TGTGCCAGCAGCTTTCGGCCTAGCAGGGTGGCCACTGAAGCTTTCTTT.

This clonotype is medium-sized within its sample. The chain joins TRBV5-4 to TRBJ1-1; TRBD1 aligns across 8 bases. V was clipped by 4 bases and J by 3 bases; unmatched bases: 8. The CDR3 is 15 amino acids. The V gene's germline CDR1 is SGHNT and CDR2 YYREEE (reference sequence). The CDR3 here is CASSVRTGRDTEAFF. For the CDR3, the DNA is TGTGCCAGCAGCGTGAGGACAGGGAGGGACACTGAAGCTTTCTTT.

By sample share, this clonotype is medium-sized. The genes are TRBV9 and TRBJ2-3; unclear D gene. V was trimmed by 3 bases and J by 2 bases, leaving 16 bases between them. CDR3 length: 16 residues. Germline V lookup: CDR1 SGDLS, CDR2 YYNGEE. CDR3 in amino acids: CASSGNMRRTTDTQYF. The DNA for the CDR3 is TGTGCCAGCAGCGGCAACATGAGGAGAACCACAGATACGCAGTATTTT.

This clonotype has just a few counts. V gene TRBV5-1 combines with J gene TRBJ2-3; perhaps TRBD2 as D (5 bases). The germline gives CDR1 SGHRS, CDR2 YFSETQ. The CDR3 runs 15 residues. Trimming pared 1 base from V and 0 bases from J, leaving 9 bases between. The CDR3 protein is CASSLWGASTDTQYF. The CDR3 DNA is TGCGCCAGCAGCTTGTGGGGAGCTAGCACAGATACGCAGTATTTT.

This clonotype was recorded at least ten times. The chain combines TRBV28 with TRBJ1-2; the match to TRBD1 covers 8 bases. The CDR3 length is 13 residues. V was pared by 2 bases and J by 7 bases, with 3 bases of the junction left unmatched. Germline assignment: CDR1 MDHEN and CDR2 SYDVKM. CDR3 DNA: TGTGCCAGCAGTTTAGGCAGGGGGCTTGGCTACACCTTC. Its translation is CASSLGRGLGYTF.